This T cell receptor beta chain was sequenced for a study of blood T cell repertoires in COVID-19. This clone was found a few times. There are 15 residues in the CDR3. CDR1 is ENHRY, CDR2 SYGVKD, per germline. V dropped 6 bases and J dropped 0; count of bases not matched to a gene: 3. The data were produced by immunoSEQ multiplex PCR, yet TCRdb's version contains in-frame clones alone and is incomplete. Of 300,000 to 350,000 clones in the sample, around 88% are singletons; the top ten hold 1.6%. The TCR comes from a woman in her 30s with COVID-19, enrolled during active disease. The sequenced material came from peripheral blood. The chain couples TRBV10-3 to TRBJ2-5; 11 bases are shared with TRBD1. The CDR3 protein is CAIRPGQGDQETQYF. The CDR3 bases are TGTGCCATCAGGCCGGGACAGGGGGACCAAGAGACCCAGTACTTC.